A selection of T cell receptor beta chains follows, all from one sample in a study of T-cell memory formation after mild COVID-19. In TCRdb, the 5' RACE reads were re-called with MiXCR into one record per CDR3 protein. The sample lists a few hundred thousand distinct CDR3 sequences, about a sixth seen once, with 20% to 25% in the top ten. The sequenced material came from PBMCs or a T cell subset sorted from them (not recorded which). These receptors were collected from a man in his late teens or twenties who had mild COVID-19 (a few samples of this study predate the infection). Cell type and time point are not known. The conserved cysteine and the conserved F or W are not part of the CDR3 here.

TRBV7-2 ASRTSHNEQF
TRBV12-3/TRBV12-4 ASAAQGGNQPQH
TRBV7-2 ASSLPPGGNPGELF
TRBV12-3/TRBV12-4 ASSLEGRGADTQY
TRBV30 AWSVRYRLSTEQY
TRBV7-3 ASSLKAGAGTDTQY
TRBV10-1 ASSGKGYQETQY
TRBV7-2 ASSLVGGRDYGYT
TRBV7-3 ASSRTSGELF
TRBV6-1 ASSGYSGGTGELF
TRBV6-5 ASSTGWYGYT
TRBV12-3/TRBV12-4 ASSPRLSGGELF
TRBV7-6 ASSEDRKPQNIQY
TRBV29-1 SAGQGINYGYT
TRBV5-1 ASSLGEQETQY
TRBV27 ASSFTSGGAWEQF
TRBV7-9 ASSSLPGLIESNEQF